This T cell receptor (beta chain) came from a study of cytomegalovirus exposure and HLA in healthy donors (dated by TCRdb to 2017 to 2019). Regarding the study in general: An earlier analysis of a few hundred of the donors reported 276 Gb of sequence data and around 100 million unique TCR beta sequences obtained from around 190 million T cells. About 300 gigabases of sequencing data and tens of millions of unique TCR sequences were included in an early release covering roughly 600 HLA-typed donors. Among the 398 genotyped donors, around 79% belonged to the genetic ancestry cluster associated with self-reported Caucasian donors. The study aimed to test whether signatures of past pathogen exposure could be identified by cataloging public T cell receptors. The study profiled the T cell repertoires of about 640 subjects by immunosequencing and related them to cytomegalovirus serostatus. In addition to the first cohort of hundreds of subjects, a separate validation cohort of over 90 different subjects was used. To predict cytomegalovirus infection status, the study brought together high-throughput TCR immunosequencing, statistical association of individual TCRs with disease status, and machine learning. A later analysis re-analyzed previously published TCR beta repertoires from about 730 donors and added high-resolution HLA genotyping to study TCR occurrence patterns. Rather than drawing on any new phenotypic data, the later analysis identified candidate immune exposures from TCR beta sequences and the way those sequences occurred across donors. An earlier analysis of 500 to 650 of the donors applied high-throughput TCR beta sequencing to assess whether each TCR beta V gene segment acted as functional or pseudogenic. Donor age, sex, ethnicity and CMV serostatus were compiled alongside the repertoire data. A later genetic analysis took genome-wide SNP genotypes for about three fifths of the roughly 700 donors and used that subset as a discovery cohort. All discovery cohort repertoires had been generated using a single sequencing platform. HLA typing covered class I and class II loci at four-digit resolution. The number of donors typed differed by locus, with roughly 629-640 for A, B, C, DRB1 and DQB1, over 500 for DQA1, over 600 for DPA1, and about 450 for DPB1. Because of strong linkage in the cohort, roughly five DR-DQ haplotypes were treated as single units for association and clustering. Across roughly 420 genotyped donors of the cohort, an average of approximately 220,000 unique TCR beta nucleotide sequences per donor were sequenced, and roughly a sixth of those sequences were non-productive. Broader findings and caveats from the paper: According to the authors, the approach could potentially be generalized to other disease states and immunological phenotypes. Presence/absence analyses assumed roughly uniform sequencing depth across donors, an assumption that may not hold. In vitro tests confirmed that a few of the cytomegalovirus-associated TCR beta chains recognize cytomegalovirus antigens. Some IMGT-functional V segments, including TRBV6-2 and TRBV6-3, could not be told apart with the 87-base-pair reads, so those segments were excluded. The classifier was reported to diagnose cytomegalovirus status with high specificity and sensitivity in both the original cohort and the validation cohort. In a later analysis, TCR association rates were found to vary across HLA loci, with the most associated TCRs seen for DRB1 alleles and the fewest for HLA-C alleles. CMV serostatus was the only immune exposure information available for the cohort. A later genetic analysis associated a missense DCLRE1C variant with V-gene and J-gene trimming of TCR beta chains, and an independent cohort replicated the association. Because counts were too low, about 15 rarely observed V segments, including chromosome 9 orphons, were left out of the earlier analysis of a few hundred of the donors. In the study, approximately 160 TCR beta chains were listed as associated with cytomegalovirus. Across donors, most TCR sequences were observed very rarely, whereas some public TCRs were present in many individuals. Specific HLA alleles were associated with 15,000 to 20,000 TCR beta sequences at a false discovery rate of 0.05 in a later analysis. This cohort had only TCR beta chains sequenced, and the lack of alpha or paired-chain data limited which features could be detected. A further reported finding was that TCR beta sequences accurately predicted the HLA-A and HLA-B alleles for most subjects in the first cohort. Correlated functional status among segregating V segments might reflect linkage disequilibrium, but an unknown experimental factor could not be ruled out. According to a later analysis, most CMV-associated TCR beta chains appeared to be HLA-restricted, and the HLA associations seemed to be driven largely by CMV exposure. Assigning TCR associations to individual alleles was difficult when HLA alleles, especially DR and DQ, strongly co-occurred. Because HLA typing was missing for some donors at each locus, association tests included only the typed subset. According to a later genetic analysis, donors in an Asian-associated ancestry cluster had fewer N-insertions in productive TCRs than the roughly 660-donor mean. In an earlier analysis of some 640 of the donors, most TCR beta V segments were observed in productive rearrangements about 87% or about 30% of the time, broadly matching IMGT annotations. A later analysis found that HLA-associated TCR beta chains were more clonally expanded and had lower generation probabilities than equally common non-associated chains. A cluster of highly shared sequence variants was judged likely to represent a technical artifact of the sequencing pipeline. Several of the top co-occurrence clusters appeared to be linked to parvovirus B19, influenza, CMV and Epstein-Barr virus, according to a later analysis.

CDR1 is given as MNHEY and CDR2 as SVGAGI, both from the germline V gene. The CDR3 numbers 15 residues from cysteine through phenylalanine. Only the CDR3 part of the read is kept: 45 bases, read in frame from the first base. The cohort comprised approximately 700 healthy bone marrow donors. All cohort members were sampled while nominally healthy, although unrecorded immune exposures were likely present. The donor tested CMV seronegative, placing the donor among the roughly 340 seronegative members of the cohort. Each donor provided a peripheral blood sample, and peripheral blood mononuclear cells were used for TCR beta sequencing. Genomic DNA extraction from the blood cell samples was performed with the Qiagen DNeasy Blood Extraction Kit. This clone occurred once. The antigen it recognizes is unknown. The germline gene is not matched at one end of the junction; a read error may be the cause. The receptor library was made with the immunoSEQ multiplex PCR assay. For the multiplex PCR, a mixture combining 60 forward primers for TCR Vbeta segments and 13 reverse primers for TCR Jbeta segments was used. A multiplex PCR assay on genomic DNA amplified the CDR3 region of rearranged TCR beta genes. The Illumina HiSeq System was used to sequence the amplified TCR beta libraries as 87-base-pair reads. As for how the authors treated the data: Across the 600 to 700 repertoires, a later analysis counted tens of millions of unique TCR beta chains, 9 million to 14 million of which were shared by at least two donors. A nearest-neighbor algorithm error-corrected the raw reads and collapsed the reads into unique sequences, merging closely related sequences to remove PCR and sequencing errors. V, D and J gene segments were assigned by aligning CDR3 sequences to IMGT reference sequences. For a sequence to be retained, a match of at least six nucleotides to both a V gene segment and a J gene segment was required. A rearrangement was called productive if the CDR3 had no stop codons and remained in frame with V and J, and every other rearrangement was called non-productive. CDR3 was defined by IMGT convention, running from the second conserved V-encoded cysteine to the conserved J-encoded phenylalanine. In an earlier analysis of more than 550 of the donors, sequences lacking an unambiguous match to a single V gene segment were excluded. An earlier analysis of around 600 of the donors classified V segments as functional when productive rearrangements were above 56.7% and as segregating when the standard deviation between donors was above 5%. A statistical classification framework was built to diagnose cytomegalovirus status from the catalog of TCR beta chain sequences. A later analysis assigned V and J genes by comparing TCR nucleotide sequences with IMGT/GENE-DB human TR gene sequences. In a later analysis, CDR3 sequences and most-parsimonious VDJ recombination scenarios were assigned using the TCRdist pipeline. A later analysis defined each TCR beta chain by its CDR3 amino acid sequence plus V-gene family, and excluded reads lacking a unique V-gene family. To address suspected cross-contamination and a sequencing artifact, a later analysis removed a few hundred highly shared, low-generation-probability nucleotide sequences. In a later analysis, a clonal expansion index for each public chain was calculated from normalized within-repertoire ranks of inferred template counts. Generation probabilities in a later analysis came from a VDJ recombination model fitted to out-of-frame rearrangements, and those results were checked against IGoR. Hypergeometric tests were used in a later analysis to score TCR-TCR, TCR-HLA and TCR-CMV co-occurrence, with a repertoire-size bias correction applied to the TCR pairs. In a later analysis, false discovery rates were estimated by permuting HLA or CMV assignments 20 times. A later analysis grouped co-occurring TCRs with DBSCAN, adding TCRdist sequence similarity when clustering within HLA-allele-positive subsets. Co-occurrence clustering excluded repertoires with fewer than 30,000 or more than 120,000 public chains, plus five with anomalous nucleotide sharing. TCRdb retrieved this table from immuneACCESS and kept in-frame rearrangements only. Not all clones are present; in checked studies, unresolved V genes account for under half, and no reason is known for the remainder. D and trimming come from the DNA, and the V and J calls and clone size come from that table. The sample table contains approximately 170,000 clones; only one count was recorded for around 81% of them. Around 1.5% of the sample comes from the top ten.

Recombination joined TRBV6-5 with TRBJ1-2; 9 bases in the middle match TRBD1. This clonotype originated in a man between 40 and 49 years old in good health and CMV-seronegative. Material: PBMCs. Here the CDR3 is given as CDSRPRQGGSYGYTF. In nucleotides, the sequence is TGTGACAGCAGACCACGACAGGGGGGATCGTATGGCTACACCTTC.